The 19 T cell receptor beta chains given below trace back to one sample, sequenced in a study of T cell repertoires in cytomegalovirus infection (dated by TCRdb to 2018 to 2020). The treatment or condition label for this specimen denotes: in vitro stimulation with specific CMV peptide epitopes to enrich CMV-specific T cells. Antigens for these TCRs are unknown. Sequencer: Illumina HiSeq 1500. The raw public reads went through TCRdb reprocessing: fastp at Q25, MiXCR clone calling, in-frame beta chains kept. Each entry is one CDR3 protein sequence, shown with its most common DNA and genes. Across this sample there are nearly 700,000 distinct CDR3 sequences, with roughly 30% seen only once. 18% of the sample comes from the top ten. This specimen was cultured PBMCs, taken from culture after CMV antigen stimulation. The receptors were gathered from a human donor in good health (CMV status not recorded). Some clones in this sample may be carry-over from other donors' samples.

The chain couples TRBV19 to TRBJ1-2, with TRBD1 identical over 7 bases. From germline, CDR1 is LNHDA and CDR2 SQIVND (reference sequence). The CDR3 sequence is 14 residues long. The J segment lost 7 bases and the V segment lost 6 bases, leaving 11 bases of the junction unmatched. DNA for the CDR3: TGTGCCAGTAGAGAGATGACAGGGCTAGGTGGCTACACCTTC. This encodes CASREMTGLGGYTF.

This clonotype was counted at least ten times. CDR3 DNA: TGTGCCAGCAGCTTAGAAAGGGGGGTCCCTGAAGCTTTCTTT. It codes for CASSLERGVPEAFF. The rearrangement uses TRBV7-8 and TRBJ1-1; tentatively, D is TRBD1 (6 bases). CDR3 length: 14 residues. The germline CDR1 and CDR2 sequences are SGHVS and FQNEAQ. V was clipped by 1 base and J by 6 bases, with 12 bases between them.

This clonotype was recorded a few times. The chain employs TRBV4-3 and TRBJ1-1; D perhaps matches TRBD1 (5 bases). This CDR3 contains 15 residues. V was cut by 0 bases and J by 3 bases, with 11 bases left in between. Germline loops: CDR1 LGHNA, CDR2 YSLEER. CDR3 in DNA: TGCGCCAGCAGCCAAGATCTAGACAGCTACACTGAAGCTTTCTTT. Its translation: CASSQDLDSYTEAFF.

V usage is TRBV19 and J usage is TRBJ1-3; D is uncertain. Between the trimmed V and J ends, which lost 3 bases and 7 bases, there was a span of 4 bases. The CDR3 is 11 residues long. CDR1 is LNHDA and CDR2 is SQIVND in the germline V gene (reference sequence). Here the CDR3 reads CASSILNTIYF. The CDR3 coding sequence is TGTGCCAGTAGTATCCTGAACACCATATATTTT. Using reference TRBV19 and TRBJ1-3 for the parts outside the CDR3, the full variable domain is DGGITQSPKYLFRKEGQNVTLSCEQNLNHDAMYWYRQDPGQGLRLIYYSQIVNDFQKGDIAEGYSVSREKKESFPLTVTSAQKNPTAFYLCASSILNTIYFGEGSWLTVV.

The chain links TRBV28 to TRBJ1-2, with TRBD1 as a possible D gene (6 bases). Per the germline V gene, CDR1 is MDHEN and CDR2 is SYDVKM. This CDR3 contains 14 residues. V was cut by 5 bases and J by 0 bases, with 10 bases left in between. CDR3 nucleotide sequence: TGTGCCAGCAGTCAACAGGGACCTAACTATGGCTACACCTTC. It translates to CASSQQGPNYGYTF.

This clonotype was counted only a few times. The V and J genes are TRBV5-1 and TRBJ2-1, with TRBD2 matching over 8 bases. The ends lost 3 bases at V and 5 bases at J; junction bases unmatched: 7. The CDR3 loop spans 15 amino acids. Germline-derived CDR1 and CDR2 are SGHRS and YFSETQ. DNA for the CDR3: TGCGCCAGCAGCTGGAGCGGGAGAGGGGACAATGAGCAGTTCTTC. Its translation: CASSWSGRGDNEQFF.

The DNA of the CDR3 is TGTGCCAGCAGCAGGTCGGGACTAGCTTCCTACGAGCAGTACTTC. Translating gives CASSRSGLASYEQYF. J is TRBJ2-7 and V is TRBV7-2; 9 nucleotides match TRBD2. The CDR3 totals 15 residues. Trimming removed 5 bases from V and 1 base from J; junction bases left unmatched: 6. Germline CDR1 is SGHTA and CDR2 is FQGNSA.

V is TRBV7-8 and J is TRBJ2-1; 15 bases fit TRBD2. Germline-derived CDR1 and CDR2 are SGHVS and FQNEAQ. Trimming took 2 bases from V and 8 from J; bases not matched to a gene: 10. The CDR3 is made up of 18 amino acids. Here the CDR3 DNA reads TGTGCCAGCAGCTTATCTCGGACTAGCGGGGGGGCAGGCCATGAGCAGTTCTTC. Protein product: CASSLSRTSGGAGHEQFF.

This chain uses TRBV19 with TRBJ2-7, with D perhaps given as TRBD1 or TRBD2 (5 bases each). The CDR3 is 14 amino acids. The germline V gene has CDR1 LNHDA and CDR2 SQIVND (reference sequence). V was trimmed by 3 bases and J by 3 bases, leaving 12 bases between them. The CDR3: CASSIPGAFYEQYF. In nucleotides, the CDR3 is TGTGCCAGTAGTATTCCCGGGGCATTCTACGAGCAGTACTTC.

This sequence joins TRBV7-9 and TRBJ1-1; D is unclear. Germline V gives CDR1 SEHNR, CDR2 FQNEAQ (reference sequence). V dropped 5 bases and J dropped 4 bases, with 17 bases sitting between them. The CDR3 totals 15 residues. In DNA, the CDR3 is TGTGCCAGCAGCCCGCAGACGTCCGATGGCACTGAAGCTTTCTTT. The encoded protein is CASSPQTSDGTEAFF.

The sample holds one count of this clonotype. The genes are TRBV12-3 or TRBV12-4 and TRBJ2-1; 9 positions agree with TRBD2. The CDR3 covers 17 residues. Trimming at V came to 3 bases and at J to 7 bases, leaving 13 bases not matched to a gene. CDR3 sequence (DNA): TGTGCCAGCAGTTTTAGGGCGGAGCTAGCGGGAAAAAATGAGCAGTTCTTC. As protein: CASSFRAELAGKNEQFF.

This clonotype was found a few times. The CDR3 loop reads CASSSTGGRVGPQYF. For the CDR3, the DNA is TGTGCCAGCAGCTCCACCGGGGGGAGGGTCGGGCCCCAGTACTTC. V usage is TRBV7-2 and J usage is TRBJ2-5; 7 bases agree with TRBD2. The germline V gene encodes CDR1 SGHTA and CDR2 FQGNSA. J was trimmed by 9 bases and V by 4 bases; bases with no gene match: 14. The CDR3 is 15 amino acids.

The CDR3 sequence is CSARDGLAGVDEQFF. The CDR3, as DNA: TGCAGTGCTAGAGATGGGCTAGCGGGAGTCGATGAGCAGTTCTTC. The rearrangement links TRBV20-1 to TRBJ2-1; 10 bases are a match to TRBD2. Per the germline V gene, CDR1 is DFQATT and CDR2 is SNEGSKA (reference sequence). The CDR3 loop spans 15 amino acids. V trimming: 0 bases; J trimming: 8 bases; junction bases outside the gene matches: 7.

The genes are TRBV4-2 and TRBJ2-3; D uncertain. CDR1 LGHNA and CDR2 YNFKEQ come from the germline V gene. Trimming removed 2 bases at V and 3 bases at J, with 6 bases between. CDR3 size: 13 residues. CDR3 sequence (DNA): TGTGCCAGCAGCCAAATCCGAACAGATACGCAGTATTTT. It is translated as CASSQIRTDTQYF.

A remark on this clonotype: A read error may be the cause here, since a much bigger clone is one base away. The CDR3 DNA reads TGTGCCAGCAGCTGGGACAGGGCGGACACTGAAGCTTTCTTT. Translating it yields CASSWDRADTEAFF. The chain uses TRBV11-2 and TRBJ1-1, with TRBD1 identical over 9 bases. Germline lookup yields CDR1 SGHAT and CDR2 FQNNGV. Trimming took 4 bases from V and 3 from J; bases not matched to a gene: 3. The CDR3 runs to 14 residues.

There are a few counts of this clonotype. The chain links TRBV7-2 to TRBJ2-1, with 7 bases identical to TRBD1. CDR1 and CDR2 from the germline V gene are SGHTA and FQGNSA. The CDR3 is 12 amino acids. Germline trimming cut 6 bases from V and 13 bases from J; bases unmatched to any gene: 9. For the CDR3, the DNA is TGTGCCAGCAGTAACAGGGGCGGTTTCCAGTTCTTC. Protein sequence: CASSNRGGFQFF. The whole variable domain, filled in from reference TRBV7-2 and TRBJ2-1, reads GAGVSQSPSNKVTEKGKDVELRCDPISGHTALYWYRQSLGQGLEFLIYFQGNSAPDKSGLPSDRFSAERTGGSVSTLTIQRTQQEDSAVYLCASSNRGGFQFFGPGTRLTVL.

This chain connects TRBV6-2 or TRBV6-3 to TRBJ2-2; 7 bases are shared with TRBD1. The CDR3 is 17 amino acids. Trimming cost V 2 bases and J 0 bases; bases outside gene matches: 6. Germline CDR1 MNHEY, CDR2 SVGEGT. This chain's CDR3 is CASSYPLGTANTGELFF. The CDR3 region has the DNA TGTGCCAGCAGTTACCCCCTGGGGACAGCGAACACCGGGGAGCTGTTTTTT.

In its sample, this clonotype was seen many times. This chain joins TRBV7-2 and TRBJ2-7; D is undetermined. Trimming stripped 3 bases from V and 3 bases from J, with 12 bases between. The CDR3 extends over 14 amino acids. Germline V CDR1 and CDR2: SGHTA, FQGNSA. The CDR3 coding sequence is TGTGCCAGCAGCTTTCTCCAGAAAGACTACGAGCAGTACTTC. Residues: CASSFLQKDYEQYF.

This clonotype was seen a handful of times. The V gene is TRBV25-1, the J gene TRBJ1-4, with D tentatively TRBD1 (5 bases). The V and J ends lost 4 bases and 0 bases respectively, with 12 bases between them. CDR1 and CDR2 from the germline V gene are MGHDK and SYGVNS. This CDR3 comprises 16 residues. In nucleotides, the CDR3 is TGTGCCAGCAGTGGAGGGACCCCAGCAACTAATGAAAAACTGTTTTTT. This translates into CASSGGTPATNEKLFF.